These T cell receptor beta chains were read from a single sample in a study of blood T cell repertoires in COVID-19. Method: immunoSEQ multiplex PCR; TCRdb's copy keeps in-frame clones and lacks some. In the table there are 270,000 or so clones, about nine tenths of which are singletons. The sequencing sample was made of peripheral blood. These TCRs come from a woman in her twenties or thirties with COVID-19, enrolled during active disease. The CDR3 runs from the conserved cysteine through the conserved F or W. D genes are given only for firm matches. A row's size may be missing; if present it is once, few, many or a size class.

TRBD2 TRBJ2-7 TRBV3-1/TRBV3-2 . TGTGCCAGCAGCCTCGGACTAGCAGTCTACGAGCAGTACTTC CASSLGLAVYEQYF
TRBD1 TRBJ2-6 TRBV6-1 . TGTGCCAGCAGTGTTGTCCGGACAGGGTTGGTATCTGGGGCCAACGTCCTGACTTTC CASSVVRTGLVSGANVLTF
. TRBJ2-7 TRBV14 . TGTGCCAGCAGCAACGTCGTGGCCGAGCAGTACTTC CASSNVVAEQYF
TRBD2 TRBJ2-1 TRBV19 . TGTGCCAGTCGGGGGGGGCCTCCCCACAATGAGCAGTTCTTC CASRGGPPHNEQFF
TRBD2 TRBJ2-1 TRBV5-6 once TGTGCCAGCAGCCCCGGGGGGGTCGGTGAGCAGTTCTTC CASSPGGVGEQFF
TRBD2 TRBJ2-4 TRBV13 . TGTGCCAGCACCCTAGCGGGGGGGCAAGCCGTAAACATTCAGTACTTC CASTLAGGQAVNIQYF
. TRBJ2-3 TRBV27 . TGTGCCAGCAGTCCGGACACTTCCGGGACTCTTAGCACAGATACGCAGTATTTT CASSPDTSGTLSTDTQYF
TRBD2 TRBJ2-1 TRBV5-1 . TGCGCCAGCAGCTTGAGAGTAGCGGGGGTCTACAATGAGCAGTTCTTC CASSLRVAGVYNEQFF
TRBD1 TRBJ1-2 TRBV28 . TGTGCCAGCACCCTGCGCTGGGACAGGGGGCATCAGACCTTC CASTLRWDRGHQTF
. TRBJ2-1 TRBV15 . TGTGCCACCAGCAGAGTGAGAGGTGAGCAGTTCTTC CATSRVRGEQFF
. TRBJ2-7 TRBV28 . TGTGCCAGCAATCCGGGGAGCTCCTACGAGCAGTACTTC CASNPGSSYEQYF
. TRBJ1-1 TRBV10-2 . TGCGCCAGCAGACAGGGAGTCCGGAACACTGAAGCTTTCTTT CASRQGVRNTEAFF
. TRBJ1-2 TRBV9 once TGTGCCAGCAGCCTTGGACAAAACTATGGCTACACCTTC CASSLGQNYGYTF
. TRBJ2-7 TRBV6-1 . TGTGCCAGCAGTGAGGCAGGGGAGGAGCAGTACTTC CASSEAGEEQYF
TRBD2 TRBJ2-1 TRBV24-1 . TGTGCCACCAGTGATTCTGGACTAGCGGGGGGAACCAAGCAGTTCTTC CATSDSGLAGGTKQFF
. TRBJ2-7 TRBV5-1 once TGCGCCAGCAGCTTGGGGTTGACAGAAACCTACGAGCAGTACTTC CASSLGLTETYEQYF
. TRBJ2-1 TRBV7-2 few TGTGCCAGCAGCTTTGGCCGGAGCTCCTACAATGAGCAGTTCTTC CASSFGRSSYNEQFF
. TRBJ1-2 TRBV7-8 . TGTGCCAGCAGCAGACACCTGTTATATGGCTACACCTTC CASSRHLLYGYTF
TRBD1 TRBJ1-1 TRBV19 . TGTGCCAGTAGTATCAGTACAGGGGCCAACACTGAAGCTTTCTTT CASSISTGANTEAFF
. TRBJ2-1 TRBV3-1/TRBV3-2 . TGTGCCAGCACCATGACTGGTAACAATGAGCAGTTCTTC CASTMTGNNEQFF
TRBD1 TRBJ1-2 TRBV2 . TGTGCCAGCCAAAGAGAAAGGACAGGGGTTAGAGGCTACACCTTC CASQRERTGVRGYTF
. TRBJ1-5 TRBV6-5 . TGTGCCAGCAGTAGGGGTCAGAATCAGCCCCAGCATTTT CASSRGQNQPQHF
TRBD2 TRBJ2-5 TRBV5-1 . TGCGCCAGCAGCTGGGAGGCACTAGCGGGTCAAGAGACCCAGTACTTC CASSWEALAGQETQYF
. TRBJ2-1 TRBV4-1 . TGCGCCAGCAGCACCCGCAGGGTGGGGTTTTCCTACAATGAGCAGTTCTTC CASSTRRVGFSYNEQFF
. TRBJ1-1 TRBV7-2 . TGTGCCAGCAGCTTAGTCATGAACACTGAAGCTTTCTTT CASSLVMNTEAFF
. TRBJ2-3 TRBV10-1 once TGCGCCAGCAGTGAACTAGTTGGCACAGATACGCAGTATTTT CASSELVGTDTQYF
. TRBJ2-1 TRBV7-9 . TGTGCCAGCAGACACCCGGGTTTTGGGTACAATGAGCAGTTCTTC CASRHPGFGYNEQFF
. TRBJ1-6 TRBV6-6 few TGTGCCAGCAGTTACTCGGGCAGTTATAATTCACCCCTCCACTTT CASSYSGSYNSPLHF
. TRBJ2-3 TRBV13 . TGTGCCAGCAGCCTAGGGGGGGCCGATACGCAGTATTTT CASSLGGADTQYF
. TRBJ2-3 TRBV28 . TGTGCCAGCAGTTTGGGGGGACAGCCTTTTAGCACAGATACGCAGTATTTT CASSLGGQPFSTDTQYF
TRBD2 TRBJ2-3 TRBV7-6 . TGTGCCAGCAGCTCACAGCGGGGGACTAGCACAGATACGCAGTATTTT CASSSQRGTSTDTQYF
TRBD1 TRBJ2-1 TRBV2 . TGTGCCAGCACCACAGGGGCCGTCACCTACAATGAGCAGTTCTTC CASTTGAVTYNEQFF
. TRBJ1-1 TRBV10-1 . TGCGCCAGCAGGGGAGGAAACACTGAAGCTTTCTTT CASRGGNTEAFF
. TRBJ2-7 TRBV7-9 . TGTGCCAGCAGCTTAGGCGGGCGCGGCTACGAGCAGTACTTC CASSLGGRGYEQYF
TRBD1 TRBJ1-3 TRBV2 . TGTGCCAGCAGTGAGGCAGGGGGATTTGGAAACACCATATATTTT CASSEAGGFGNTIYF